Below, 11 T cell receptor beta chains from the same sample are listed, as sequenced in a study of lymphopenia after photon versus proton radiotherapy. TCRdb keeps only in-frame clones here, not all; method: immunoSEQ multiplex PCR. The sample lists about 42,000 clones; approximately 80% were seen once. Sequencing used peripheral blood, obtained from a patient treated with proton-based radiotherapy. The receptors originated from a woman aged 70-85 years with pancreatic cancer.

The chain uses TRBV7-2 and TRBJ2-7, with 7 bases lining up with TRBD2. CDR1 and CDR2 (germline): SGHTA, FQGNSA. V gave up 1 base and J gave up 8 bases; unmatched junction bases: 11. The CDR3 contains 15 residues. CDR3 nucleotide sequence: TGTGCCAGCAGCTTAGATACTCTAGCGGACGAAAAGCAGTACTTC. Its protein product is CASSLDTLADEKQYF. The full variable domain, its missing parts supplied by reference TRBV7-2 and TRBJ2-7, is GAGVSQSPSNKVTEKGKDVELRCDPISGHTALYWYRQSLGQGLEFLIYFQGNSAPDKSGLPSDRFSAERTGGSVSTLTIQRTQQEDSAVYLCASSLDTLADEKQYFGPGTRLTVT.

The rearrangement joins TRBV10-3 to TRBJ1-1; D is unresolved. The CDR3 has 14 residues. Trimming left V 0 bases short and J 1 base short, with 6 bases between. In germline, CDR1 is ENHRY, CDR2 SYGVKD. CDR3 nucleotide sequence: TGTGCCATCAGTGAGTCGGCAGCGAACACTGAAGCTTTCTTT. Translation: CAISESAANTEAFF.

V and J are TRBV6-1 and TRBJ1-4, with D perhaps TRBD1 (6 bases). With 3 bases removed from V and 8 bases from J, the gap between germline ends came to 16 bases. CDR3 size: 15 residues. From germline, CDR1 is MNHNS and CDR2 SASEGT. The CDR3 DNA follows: TGTGCCAGCAGTGACCCGACAGTTGGGGGCGAAAAACTGTTTTTT. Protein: CASSDPTVGGEKLFF.

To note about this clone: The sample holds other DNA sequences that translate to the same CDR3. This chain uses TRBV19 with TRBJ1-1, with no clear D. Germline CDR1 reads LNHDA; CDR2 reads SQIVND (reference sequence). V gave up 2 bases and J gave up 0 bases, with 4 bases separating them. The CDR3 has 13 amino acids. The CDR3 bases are TGTGCCAGTAGTATAACGTTGAACACTGAAGCTTTCTTT. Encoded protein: CASSITLNTEAFF.

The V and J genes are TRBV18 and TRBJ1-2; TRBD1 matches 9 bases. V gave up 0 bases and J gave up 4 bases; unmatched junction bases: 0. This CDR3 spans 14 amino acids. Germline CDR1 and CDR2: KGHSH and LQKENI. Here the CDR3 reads CASSPPDRGYGYTF. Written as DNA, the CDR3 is TGTGCCAGCTCACCACCGGACAGGGGCTATGGCTACACCTTC.

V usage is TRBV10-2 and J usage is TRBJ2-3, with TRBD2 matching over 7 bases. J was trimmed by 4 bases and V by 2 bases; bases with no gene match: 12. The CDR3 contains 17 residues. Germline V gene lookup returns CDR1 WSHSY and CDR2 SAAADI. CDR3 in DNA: TGCGCCAGCAGTGAGGGTCGGGCGGGAGTGAGGCCAGATACGCAGTATTTT. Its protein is CASSEGRAGVRPDTQYF.

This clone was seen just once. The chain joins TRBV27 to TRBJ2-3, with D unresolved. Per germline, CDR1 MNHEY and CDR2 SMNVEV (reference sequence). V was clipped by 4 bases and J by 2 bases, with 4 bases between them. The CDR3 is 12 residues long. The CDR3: CASSSNTDTQYF. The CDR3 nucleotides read TGTGCCAGCAGTTCGAACACAGATACGCAGTATTTT.

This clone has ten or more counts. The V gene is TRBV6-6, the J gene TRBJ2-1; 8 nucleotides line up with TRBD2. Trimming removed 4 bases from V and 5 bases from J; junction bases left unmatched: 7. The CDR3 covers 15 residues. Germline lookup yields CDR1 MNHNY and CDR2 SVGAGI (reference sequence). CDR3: CASSWSGSVDNEQFF. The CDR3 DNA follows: TGTGCCAGCAGTTGGAGCGGGAGTGTCGACAATGAGCAGTTCTTC.

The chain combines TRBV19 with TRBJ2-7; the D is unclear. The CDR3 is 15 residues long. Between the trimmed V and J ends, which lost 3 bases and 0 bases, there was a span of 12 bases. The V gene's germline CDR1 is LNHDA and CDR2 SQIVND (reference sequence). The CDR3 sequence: CASSIILGLSYEQYF. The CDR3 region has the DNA TGTGCCAGTAGTATCATCCTAGGCCTCTCCTACGAGCAGTACTTC.

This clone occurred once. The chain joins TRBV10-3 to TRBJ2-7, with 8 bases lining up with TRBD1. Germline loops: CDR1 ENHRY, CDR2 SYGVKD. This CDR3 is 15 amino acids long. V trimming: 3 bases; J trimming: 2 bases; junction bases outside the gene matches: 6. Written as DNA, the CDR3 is TGTGCCATCAGTGAAAAGACAGGGGTCCCCTACGAGCAGTACTTC. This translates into CAISEKTGVPYEQYF.

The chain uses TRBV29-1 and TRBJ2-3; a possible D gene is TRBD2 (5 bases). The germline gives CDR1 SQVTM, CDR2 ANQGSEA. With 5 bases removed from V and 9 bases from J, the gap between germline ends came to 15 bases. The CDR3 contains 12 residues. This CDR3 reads CSVRGYEGTQYF. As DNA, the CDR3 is TGCAGCGTTCGGGGTTATGAAGGGACGCAGTATTTT.